This paragraph covers one TCR beta chain sequence. The specificity of this receptor is unknown. Base qualities are not recorded, but no much larger clone differs from it by a single base. These data belong to a study of blood T cell repertoires in COVID-19 (TCRdb year 2020). Regarding the research as a whole: Samples covering the acute and convalescent phases of COVID-19 were provided by collaborators in the United States, Italy and Spain. The prospective study material was composed of cDNA or gDNA derived from T cells, B-cell-depleted T cells, or PBMCs. Deeply sampled blood TCRbeta repertoires from subjects exposed to, actively infected with, or recovered from COVID-19 were included in the dataset. A freely available public database, intended as a resource for researchers studying the immune response to SARS-CoV-2, is where the repertoires were released. Samples came from the ongoing ImmuneRACE study (first 160 participants) plus 1,254 subjects from 6 global collaborators. The sample metadata nearly always contained a de-identified subject ID, COVID-19 status, age in years and sex. Where available, HLA class I and class II types were obtained from metadata supplied by the sample provider rather than from assay-based typing. Study-wide findings and limitations: Clinical and demographic metadata were provided uncurated, with the amount varying by source and participant.

Participants in the prospective study were enrolled through a virtual design, were aged about 18 to 100 years, and lived in 24 United States geographic areas. Cohort assignment in the prospective study relied on participant-reported clinical history from a screening survey and a study questionnaire. Recovered participants in ImmuneRACE Cohort 3 were defined by two consecutive negative NP/OP PCR tests, clearance by a healthcare professional, or resolution of symptoms. Each participant in the prospective study had whole blood, serum and a nasopharyngeal or oropharyngeal swab collected by mobile phlebotomists. Prospective study participants could optionally give additional blood draws and questionnaires over an approximately two-month period. Before DNA extraction, blood samples from the prospective study were shipped at room temperature or frozen. TCRbeta CDR3 regions were amplified from genomic DNA using the immunoSEQ Assay, a bias-controlled multiplex PCR. The paper's data handling went like this. The number of nucleated cells in each sample was estimated from the amplification of reference gene primers within the assay. To quantify the absolute abundance of each unique TCRbeta CDR3 rearrangement, sequence reads were collapsed and filtered. Productive Simpson clonality was computed per sample as the square root of Simpson's diversity index over productive rearrangements. This immuneACCESS table, as held by TCRdb, lists in-frame sequences with V and J called but not all clones. Of the missing ones, under half trace to an unresolved V gene in checked studies; the others have no known cause. The V and J calls and the clone size are those of that table, but D and trimming were determined from the DNA. In this sample the table shows 150,000 or so clones, over 80% of which occur a single time. The ten largest clonotypes hold approximately 4.4% of the sample.

Spanning cysteine to phenylalanine, the CDR3 consists of 15 amino acids. Left in the record is the CDR3 DNA by itself, 45 bases read in frame from the first base. The germline V gene encodes CDR1 SGHRS and CDR2 YFSETQ. After removal of 5 bases from V and 6 bases from J, the junction retains 8 bases not matched to a gene. The sequence is built from TRBV5-1 and TRBJ2-1, and TRBD1 matches 10 of the central bases. The sequence was collected from a woman aged 50 to 60 who had recovered from COVID-19. What was sequenced was PBMCs or T cells enriched from blood (not recorded which). For the CDR3, the sequence is CASRGAGTGANEQFF. The DNA reads as follows: TGCGCCAGCAGAGGCGCCGGGACAGGGGCCAATGAGCAGTTCTTC.